One sample yielded the 5 T cell receptor beta chains listed below, sequenced in a study of shared clonotypes between healthy human individuals. Clones were read by immunoSEQ multiplex PCR, and TCRdb kept only the in-frame ones, dropping some. The data hold 850,000 to 1,200,000 clones, with roughly 80% observed a single time. What was sequenced was memory CD4+ T cells sorted from blood. Noted subset: CD45RA-negative fraction. These receptors were obtained from a man younger than 30 in good health.

The chain links TRBV5-1 to TRBJ1-2; 10 bases match TRBD1. Germline CDR1 is SGHRS and CDR2 is YFSETQ. CDR3 length equals 15 residues. Trimming cost V 4 bases and J 8 bases; bases outside gene matches: 11. Here the CDR3 DNA reads TGCGCCAGCAGCCCCACGACAGGGGGCGTGGAGGGCTACACCTTC. Its translation: CASSPTTGGVEGYTF.

This clone was seen more than once but under ten times. This rearrangement joins TRBV29-1 to TRBJ1-2, with 7 bases aligning to TRBD1. With V trimmed by 0 bases and J by 4 bases, 5 bases remained unmatched. Germline V lookup: CDR1 SQVTM, CDR2 ANQGSEA. The length of the CDR3 is 14 residues. CDR3 region: CSVEEQTGFYGYTF. CDR3 sequence (DNA): TGCAGCGTTGAAGAGCAGACAGGGTTCTATGGCTACACCTTC.

The chain is built from TRBV29-1 and TRBJ2-5; D is undetermined. Germline CDR1 is SQVTM and CDR2 is ANQGSEA. Trimming took 7 bases from V and 2 from J, leaving 17 bases between them. The CDR3 contains 14 residues. In nucleotides, the CDR3 is TGCAGCGCCCAATGGCAGACTCAACAAGAGACCCAGTACTTC. The encoded protein is CSAQWQTQQETQYF.

Comment on this clone: Other nucleotide sequences in the sample specify the same CDR3. The gene calls are TRBV5-4 and TRBJ2-1; 11 bases map to TRBD2. The CDR3 has 15 amino acids. Germline lookup yields CDR1 SGHNT and CDR2 YYREEE (reference sequence). J lost 2 bases, V lost 5 bases, and 3 bases had no gene match. The CDR3 region has the DNA TGTGCCAGCAGTTTAGCGGGAGGGACCTACAATGAGCAGTTCTTC. Translating it yields CASSLAGGTYNEQFF.

V gene TRBV5-4 combines with J gene TRBJ2-1, with D possibly being TRBD2 (5 bases). The CDR3 has 16 residues. Per the germline V gene, CDR1 is SGHNT and CDR2 is YYREEE (reference sequence). V was cut by 0 bases and J by 1 base, with 11 bases left in between. CDR3 sequence reads: CASSLAGGRSYNEQFF. The CDR3 DNA sequence: TGTGCCAGCAGCTTGGCCGGCGGGCGATCCTACAATGAGCAGTTCTTC.